This section outlines one T cell receptor (beta chain) sequence together with its context. This clone's antigen is unknown. The sample holds no much larger clone one base away, and base qualities are not on file. Library preparation used the immunoSEQ multiplex PCR assay. Held by TCRdb, this immuneACCESS table contains in-frame sequences only and omits some clones. Under half of the omission traces to an unresolved V gene where checked; the cause of the rest is unknown. Recorded for this sample are 85,000 to 100,000 clones; 82% of them occurred a single time. The leading ten clones occupy 2% to 2.5% of the sample. Looking up the germline V gene (reference sequence) yields CDR1 SEHNR and CDR2 FQNEAQ. Inclusive of the bounding cysteine and phenylalanine, the CDR3 is 15 residues long. Only the CDR3 portion is preserved as DNA: 45 bases, with reading frame beginning at the first base. The trim is 5 bases for V and 0 bases for J, with a gap of 13 bases between the germline ends.

These data belong to a study of control samples from healthy donors and cancer patients (dated by TCRdb to 2020 to 2021). The V and J segments used are TRBV7-9 and TRBJ1-1; a tentative D match to TRBD1 spans 6 bases. The source is a man aged 55 to 70 in good health. Sample: blood. The DNA reads TGTGCCAGCAGCAAGTCGACAGGAATGAACACTGAAGCTTTCTTT. Translated, this is CASSKSTGMNTEAFF.